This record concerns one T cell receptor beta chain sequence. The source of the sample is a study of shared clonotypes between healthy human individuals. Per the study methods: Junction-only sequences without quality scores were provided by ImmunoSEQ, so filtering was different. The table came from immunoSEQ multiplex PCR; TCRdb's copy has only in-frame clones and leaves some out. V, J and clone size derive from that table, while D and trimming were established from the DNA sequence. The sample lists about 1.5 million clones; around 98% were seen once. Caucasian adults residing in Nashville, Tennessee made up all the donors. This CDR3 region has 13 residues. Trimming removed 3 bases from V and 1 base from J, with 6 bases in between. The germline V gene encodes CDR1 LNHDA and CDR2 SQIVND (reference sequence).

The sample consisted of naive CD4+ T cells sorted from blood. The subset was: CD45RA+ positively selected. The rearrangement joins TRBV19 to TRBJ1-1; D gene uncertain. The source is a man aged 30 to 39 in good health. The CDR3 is CASSIQANTEAFF. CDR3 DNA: TGTGCCAGTAGTATTCAGGCGAACACTGAAGCTTTCTTT.